This TCR beta chain appears in the sequencing data of a study of blood T cell repertoires in COVID-19. Profiled with immunoSEQ multiplex PCR; TCRdb holds only in-frame clones, not every one. The sample lists approximately 110,000 clones, approximately 90% occurring once. This clone was recorded once. Trimming removed 6 bases from V and 2 bases from J, with 10 bases in between. The CDR3 is made up of 13 amino acids. The germline gives CDR1 SGDLS, CDR2 YYNGEE. This TCR derives from a man in his forties or fifties with COVID-19, enrolled during active disease. Sequencing used peripheral blood. The chain combines TRBV9 with TRBJ2-3; D ambiguous. In DNA form, the CDR3 reads TGTGCCAGCAACCCCGGGTCCACAGATACGCAGTATTTT. It specifies CASNPGSTDTQYF. The full variable domain, completed using reference TRBV9 and TRBJ2-3, is DSGVTQTPKHLITATGQRVTLRCSPRSGDLSVYWYQQSLDQGLQFLIQYYNGEERAKGNILERFSAQQFPDLHSELNLSSLELGDSALYFCASNPGSTDTQYFGPGTRLTVL.